A selection of T cell receptor beta chains follows, all from one sample in a study of CD8+CD57+ T cells in acquired aplastic anemia. Each CDR3 protein is one row after TCRdb ran MiXCR on the reads. The sample shows around 230,000 distinct CDR3 sequences, 61% of them seen only once. Specimen: sorted CD4+, CD8+, or CD8+CD57+ T cells (not recorded which) from PBMCs. These receptors were collected from a human donor in good health. CDR3s include the opening cysteine and the closing phenylalanine or tryptophan. D genes are given only for firm matches. A clone size is listed for some rows: how often the clone was seen (once, few, many), or a class if it is expanded.

abundance | d_gene | j_gene | v_gene | CDR3nt | CDR3aa
many | - | TRBJ2-1 | TRBV12-3/TRBV12-4 | TGTGCCAGCTCCCACGGCCTCCTCCCCACCAATGAGCAGTTCTTC | CASSHGLLPTNEQFF
many | TRBD2 | TRBJ2-5 | TRBV27 | TGTGCCAGCAGTTTAGCTAGGCTAGCGGGAGGAGAGACCCAGTACTTC | CASSLARLAGGETQYF
once | - | TRBJ1-6 | TRBV15 | TGTGCCACCAGCAGTCTAGCGGGGCTTTCACCCCTCCACTTT | CATSSLAGLSPLHF
few | - | TRBJ1-2 | TRBV12-3/TRBV12-4 | TGTGCCAGCAGTTTTGGACCGAACTATGGCTACACCTTC | CASSFGPNYGYTF
few | - | TRBJ2-7 | TRBV29-1 | TGCAGCGTTGGGTATCGGGGCAGGAGATCCTACGAGCAGTACTTC | CSVGYRGRRSYEQYF
- | TRBD1 | TRBJ2-7 | TRBV6-5 | TGTGCCAGCAGTTACTCTGGGACAGGGGGGCAGTACTTC | CASSYSGTGGQYF
- | - | TRBJ1-5 | TRBV6-5 | TGTGCCAGCAGTAGGGACATTAGCAATCAGCCCCAGCATTTT | CASSRDISNQPQHF
- | - | TRBJ1-2 | TRBV20-1 | TGCAGTGCTAGAGAGGTCCGGGGCTACACCTTC | CSAREVRGYTF
many | - | TRBJ2-3 | TRBV7-8 | TGTGCCAGCAGTTATTTACGAGGCCAGAGCACAGATACGCAGTATTTT | CASSYLRGQSTDTQYF
- | - | TRBJ1-5 | TRBV6-5 | TGTGCCAGCAGTTACGTAGGTAACTGGCAGCCCCAGCATTTT | CASSYVGNWQPQHF
few | - | TRBJ2-3 | TRBV14 | TGTGCCAGCAGCCAGAGCTCTACGCAGTATTTT | CASSQSSTQYF
many | TRBD2 | TRBJ2-7 | TRBV19 | TGTGCCAGTAGCTCGGGACTAGCGGACTACGAGCAGTACTTC | CASSSGLADYEQYF
- | - | TRBJ2-3 | TRBV14 | TGTGCCAGCAGCCAAGACGTTGGGTACTACAATGAGCAGTATTTT | CASSQDVGYYNEQYF
- | - | TRBJ1-2 | TRBV3-1 | TGTGCCAGCCGATTGGGATATGGCTACACCTTC | CASRLGYGYTF
- | - | TRBJ2-7 | TRBV20-1 | TGCAGTGCTAGGGCAGGGTTTGCCTACGAGCAGTACTTC | CSARAGFAYEQYF
- | - | TRBJ1-2 | TRBV2 | TGTGCCAGCTCCCGTGTAGGGGATGGTGGCCCAACTTATGGCTACACCTTC | CASSRVGDGGPTYGYTF
- | - | TRBJ1-1 | TRBV9 | TGTGCCAGCAGCGTACAGACAAACACTGAAGCTTTCTTT | CASSVQTNTEAFF
- | - | TRBJ2-7 | TRBV6-1 | TGTGCCAGCAGTCCCTCGGCAGGGTCCGCCTACGAGCAGTACTTC | CASSPSAGSAYEQYF
- | TRBD2 | TRBJ2-7 | TRBV7-2 | TGTGCCGGCAGCTTGACTAGCGGTGTCTACGAGCAGTACTTC | CAGSLTSGVYEQYF
once | - | TRBJ2-5 | TRBV7-2 | TGTGCCAGCGCGTACCAAGAGACCCAGTACTTC | CASAYQETQYF
many | - | TRBJ2-1 | TRBV25-1 | TGTGCCAGCAGTGAACAGGGCAATGAGCAGTTCTTC | CASSEQGNEQFF
- | - | TRBJ2-7 | TRBV15 | TGTACCACCAGCAGAGATCGAGGCAGAACCTACGAGCAGTACTTC | CTTSRDRGRTYEQYF
- | TRBD1 | TRBJ1-2 | TRBV7-2 | TGTGCCAGCAGCTTGGGGACAGCCGTTTGGGGCTACACCTTC | CASSLGTAVWGYTF
- | - | TRBJ1-1 | TRBV7-2 | TGTGCCAGCAGCTACGGACAGTACACTGAAGCTTTCTTT | CASSYGQYTEAFF
many | TRBD2 | TRBJ2-1 | TRBV29-1 | TGCAGCGTTGAGAGCGGGACCAATGAGCAGTTCTTC | CSVESGTNEQFF
- | - | TRBJ1-1 | TRBV20-1 | TGCAGTGCTAGACCCGGGACCCACTCGAGTGCTTTCTTT | CSARPGTHSSAFF
few | - | TRBJ1-3 | TRBV19 | TGTGCCAGTAGGGTCAGCTCTGGAAACACCATATATTTT | CASRVSSGNTIYF
- | - | TRBJ2-6 | TRBV7-7 | TGTGCTAGCAGCCTAGGGGGGGCCTACGTCCTGACTTTC | CASSLGGAYVLTF
few | - | TRBJ1-6 | TRBV7-3 | TGTGCCAGCAGCTTAAACAGTGTGGGAAATTCACCCCTCCACTTT | CASSLNSVGNSPLHF
- | - | TRBJ2-3 | TRBV20-1 | TGCAGTGCTCGGGCTAGCCCAGATACGCAGTATTTT | CSARASPDTQYF
- | TRBD1 | TRBJ1-1 | TRBV7-8 | TGTGCCAGCAGCTTACGACCAGCCGGGACAGGGTCTGAAGCTTTCTTT | CASSLRPAGTGSEAFF
- | - | TRBJ2-7 | TRBV7-9 | TGTGCCAGCAGCAAATTCTACGAGCAGTACTTC | CASSKFYEQYF
- | - | TRBJ2-1 | TRBV4-1 | TGCGCCAGCAGCCAAGGAAGGATCGCGTTCTTC | CASSQGRIAFF
many | - | TRBJ1-2 | TRBV19 | TGTGCCAGTACGCTGGGAAATGGCTACACCTTC | CASTLGNGYTF
once | - | TRBJ2-1 | TRBV29-1 | TGCAGCGTAGAAGAGAATGAGCAGTTCTTC | CSVEENEQFF
once | - | TRBJ2-1 | TRBV19 | TGTGCCAGTAGTACCTGGGACACCCAGAATGAGCAGTTCTTC | CASSTWDTQNEQFF
- | TRBD1 | TRBJ2-7 | TRBV7-7 | TGTGCTAGCAGCTTGGGTCCCGGGACAGGGAACGAGCAGTACTTC | CASSLGPGTGNEQYF
- | TRBD1 | TRBJ2-7 | TRBV2 | TGTGCCAGCAGTCAAATTGAGACAGGGATAAACCGCACTTCCTACGAGCAGTACTTC | CASSQIETGINRTSYEQYF
many | - | TRBJ2-1 | TRBV5-4 | TGTGCCAGCAGCTTGGCCGCTGACTCGTACAATGAGCAGTTCTTC | CASSLAADSYNEQFF
- | - | TRBJ1-1 | TRBV12-3/TRBV12-4 | TGTGCCAGCAGTACCCAGGTATTTACTGAAGCTTTCTTT | CASSTQVFTEAFF
many | TRBD2 | TRBJ2-5 | TRBV5-6 | TGTGCCAGCAGCTTGCCCCGGACTAGCGGGAGGGCCTGGGAGACCCAGTACTTC | CASSLPRTSGRAWETQYF
once | - | TRBJ2-3 | TRBV7-6 | TGTGCCAGCAGCACGAATCTACAGGACAGCTCCACAGATACGCAGTATTTT | CASSTNLQDSSTDTQYF
- | TRBD1 | TRBJ1-5 | TRBV24-1 | TGTGCCACCAGTGACCGGACAGGGGCTCGGCCCCAGCATTTT | CATSDRTGARPQHF
few | TRBD2 | TRBJ2-3 | TRBV12-3/TRBV12-4 | TGTGCCAGCAGTTTAGCTAGCGGGGGAACAGATACGCAGTATTTT | CASSLASGGTDTQYF
few | TRBD1 | TRBJ1-2 | TRBV20-1 | TGCAGTGCCCCGACAGGGGGCGGTAACTATGGCTACACCTTC | CSAPTGGGNYGYTF
once | TRBD1 | TRBJ1-1 | TRBV6-5 | TGTGCCAGCAGTTACCTCCGGGACAGTGGCCCTAGGGCTTTCTTT | CASSYLRDSGPRAFF
- | TRBD1 | TRBJ2-7 | TRBV5-1 | TGCGCCAGCAGCTTCTCCGGGACAGAGGCCTACGAGCAGTACTTC | CASSFSGTEAYEQYF
- | TRBD2 | TRBJ2-7 | TRBV7-2 | TGTGCCAGCAGCCGCCCCGGGACTAGCGGACCCGGCTACGAGCAGTACTTC | CASSRPGTSGPGYEQYF
few | - | TRBJ2-3 | TRBV9 | TGTGCCAGCAGCGTTACTGCGTGGGATACGCAGTATTTT | CASSVTAWDTQYF
many | - | TRBJ2-1 | TRBV6-4 | TGTGCCAGCAGTGACGGGCAGGGCTCCTACAATGAGCAGTTCTTC | CASSDGQGSYNEQFF
once | - | TRBJ2-5 | TRBV9 | TGTGCCAGCAGCGTAGAGGTGGGGGGCTTCCGGACCCAGTACTTC | CASSVEVGGFRTQYF
- | TRBD1 | TRBJ1-6 | TRBV5-1 | TGTGCCAGCAGCAAACAGGGGGATTCACCCCTCCACTTT | CASSKQGDSPLHF
many | - | TRBJ1-1 | TRBV2 | TGTGCCAGCCGCACCTCAGAGGAACGGTGGAACACTGAAGCTTTCTTT | CASRTSEERWNTEAFF
- | - | TRBJ1-5 | TRBV5-1 | TGCGCCAGCAGCGAACAGGGCTATAGCAATCAGCCCCAGCATTTT | CASSEQGYSNQPQHF
- | - | TRBJ2-3 | TRBV4-1 | TGCGCCAGCAGCCAAACTCCCCGGACGGGTCTTTCGCAGTATTTT | CASSQTPRTGLSQYF